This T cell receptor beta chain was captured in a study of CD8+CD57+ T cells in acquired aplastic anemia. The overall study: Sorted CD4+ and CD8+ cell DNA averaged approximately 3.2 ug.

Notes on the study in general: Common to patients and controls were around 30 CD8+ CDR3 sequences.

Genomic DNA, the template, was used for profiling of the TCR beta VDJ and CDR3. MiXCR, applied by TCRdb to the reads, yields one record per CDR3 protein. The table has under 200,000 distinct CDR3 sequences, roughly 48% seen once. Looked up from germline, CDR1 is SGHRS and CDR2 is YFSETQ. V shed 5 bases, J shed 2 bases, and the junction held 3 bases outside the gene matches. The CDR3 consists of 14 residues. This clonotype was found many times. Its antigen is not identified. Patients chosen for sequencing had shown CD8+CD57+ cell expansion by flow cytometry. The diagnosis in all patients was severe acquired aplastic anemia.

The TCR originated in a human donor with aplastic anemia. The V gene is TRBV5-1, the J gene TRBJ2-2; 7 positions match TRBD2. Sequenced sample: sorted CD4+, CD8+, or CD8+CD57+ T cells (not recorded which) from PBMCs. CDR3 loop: CASRWEGNTGELFF. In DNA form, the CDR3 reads TGCGCCAGCAGGTGGGAGGGAAACACCGGGGAGCTGTTTTTT.